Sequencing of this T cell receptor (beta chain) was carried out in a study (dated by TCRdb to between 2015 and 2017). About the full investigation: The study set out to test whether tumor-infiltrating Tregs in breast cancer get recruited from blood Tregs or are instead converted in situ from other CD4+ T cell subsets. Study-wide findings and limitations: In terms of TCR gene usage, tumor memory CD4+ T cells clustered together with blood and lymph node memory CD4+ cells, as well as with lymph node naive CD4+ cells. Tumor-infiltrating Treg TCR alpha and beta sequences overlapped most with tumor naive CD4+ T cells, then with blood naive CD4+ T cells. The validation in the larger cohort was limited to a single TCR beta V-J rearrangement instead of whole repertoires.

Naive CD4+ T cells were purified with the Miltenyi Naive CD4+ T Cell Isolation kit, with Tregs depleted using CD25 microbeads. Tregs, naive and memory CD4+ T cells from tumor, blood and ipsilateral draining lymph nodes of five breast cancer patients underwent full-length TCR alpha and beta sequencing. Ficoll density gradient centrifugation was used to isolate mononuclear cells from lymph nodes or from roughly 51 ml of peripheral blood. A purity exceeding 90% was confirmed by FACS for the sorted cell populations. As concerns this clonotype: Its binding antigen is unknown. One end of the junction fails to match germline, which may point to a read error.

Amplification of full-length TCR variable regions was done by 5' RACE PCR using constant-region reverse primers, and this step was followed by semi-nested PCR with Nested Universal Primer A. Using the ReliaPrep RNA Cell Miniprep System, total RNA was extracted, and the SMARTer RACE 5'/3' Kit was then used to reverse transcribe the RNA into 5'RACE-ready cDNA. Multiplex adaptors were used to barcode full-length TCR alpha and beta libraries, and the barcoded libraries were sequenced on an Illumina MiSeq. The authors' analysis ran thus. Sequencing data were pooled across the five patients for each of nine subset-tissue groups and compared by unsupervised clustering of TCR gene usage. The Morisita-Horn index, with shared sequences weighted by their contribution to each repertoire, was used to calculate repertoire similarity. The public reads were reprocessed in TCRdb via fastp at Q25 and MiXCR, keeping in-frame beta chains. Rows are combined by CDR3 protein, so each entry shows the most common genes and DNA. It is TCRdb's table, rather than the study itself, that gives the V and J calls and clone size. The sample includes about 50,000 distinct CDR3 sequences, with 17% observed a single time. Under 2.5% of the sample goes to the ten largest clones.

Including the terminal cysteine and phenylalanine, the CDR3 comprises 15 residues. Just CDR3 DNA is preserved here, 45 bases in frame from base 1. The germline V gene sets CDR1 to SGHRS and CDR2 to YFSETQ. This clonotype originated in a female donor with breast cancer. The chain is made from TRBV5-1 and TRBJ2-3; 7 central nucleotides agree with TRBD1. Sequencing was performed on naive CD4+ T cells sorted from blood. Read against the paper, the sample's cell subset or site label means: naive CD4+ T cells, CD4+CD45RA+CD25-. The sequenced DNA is TGCGCCAGCAGCCCTCGACAGGGTCGCACGGATACGCAGTATTTT. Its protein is CASSPRQGRTDTQYF.